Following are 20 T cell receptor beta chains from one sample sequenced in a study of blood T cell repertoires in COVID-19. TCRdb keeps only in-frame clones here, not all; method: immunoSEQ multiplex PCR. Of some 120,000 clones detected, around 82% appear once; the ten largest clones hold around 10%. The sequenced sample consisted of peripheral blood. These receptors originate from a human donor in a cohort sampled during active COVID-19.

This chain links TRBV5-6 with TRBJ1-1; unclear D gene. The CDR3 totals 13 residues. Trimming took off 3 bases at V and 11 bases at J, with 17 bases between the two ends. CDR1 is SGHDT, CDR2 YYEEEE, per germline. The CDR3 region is CASSSASFRGAFF. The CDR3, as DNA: TGTGCCAGCAGCTCCGCATCCTTCCGCGGGGCTTTCTTT.

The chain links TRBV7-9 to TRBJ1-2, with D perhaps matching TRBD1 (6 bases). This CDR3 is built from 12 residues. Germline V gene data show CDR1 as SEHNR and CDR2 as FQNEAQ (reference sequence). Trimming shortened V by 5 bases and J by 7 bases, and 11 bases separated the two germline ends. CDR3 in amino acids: CASSHGQIGYTF. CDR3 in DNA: TGTGCCAGCAGCCACGGACAGATTGGCTACACCTTC.

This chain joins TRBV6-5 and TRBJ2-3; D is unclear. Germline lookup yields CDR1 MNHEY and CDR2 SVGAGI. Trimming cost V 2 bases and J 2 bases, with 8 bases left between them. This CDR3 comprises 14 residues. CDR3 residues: CASSYTSVTDTQYF. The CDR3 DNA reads TGTGCCAGCAGTTACACGTCGGTCACAGATACGCAGTATTTT.

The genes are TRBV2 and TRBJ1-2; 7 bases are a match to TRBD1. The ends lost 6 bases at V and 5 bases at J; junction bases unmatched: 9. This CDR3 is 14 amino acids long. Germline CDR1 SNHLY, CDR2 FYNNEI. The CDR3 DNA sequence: TGTGCCAGCAGAACCGGGACAGATTCATATGGCTACACCTTC. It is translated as CASRTGTDSYGYTF.

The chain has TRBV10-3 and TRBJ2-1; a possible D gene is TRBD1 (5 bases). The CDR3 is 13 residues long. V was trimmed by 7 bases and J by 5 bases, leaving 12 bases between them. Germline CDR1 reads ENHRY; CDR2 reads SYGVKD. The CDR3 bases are TGTGCCATCACCCCAGGGCCCCACAATGAGCAGTTCTTC. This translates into CAITPGPHNEQFF.

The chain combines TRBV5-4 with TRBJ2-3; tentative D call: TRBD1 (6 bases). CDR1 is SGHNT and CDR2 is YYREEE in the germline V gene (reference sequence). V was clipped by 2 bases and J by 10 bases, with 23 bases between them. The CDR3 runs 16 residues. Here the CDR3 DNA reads TGTGCCAGCAGCTTCCCCGACAGGAAGGGGGATTCATCGCAGTATTTT. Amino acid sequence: CASSFPDRKGDSSQYF.

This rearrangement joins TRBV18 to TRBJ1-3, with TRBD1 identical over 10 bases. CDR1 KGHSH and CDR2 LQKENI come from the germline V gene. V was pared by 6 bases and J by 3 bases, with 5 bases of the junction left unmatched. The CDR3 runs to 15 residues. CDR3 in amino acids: CASSRQGASGNTIYF. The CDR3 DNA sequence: TGTGCCAGCTCGCGACAGGGGGCAAGTGGAAACACCATATATTTT.

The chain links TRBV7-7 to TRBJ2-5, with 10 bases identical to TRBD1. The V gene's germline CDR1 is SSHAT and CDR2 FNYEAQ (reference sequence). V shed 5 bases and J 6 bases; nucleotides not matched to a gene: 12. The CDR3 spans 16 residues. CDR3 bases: TGTGCCAGCAGCCGCACCGGGACAGGGGTCGGCCAGACCCAGTACTTC. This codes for CASSRTGTGVGQTQYF.

This CDR3 is CASSGQGVSTDTQYF. CDR3 in DNA: TGTGCCAGCAGCGGACAGGGGGTTAGCACAGATACGCAGTATTTT. This chain joins TRBV7-9 and TRBJ2-3; 10 positions match TRBD1. The CDR3 has 15 residues. Germline-derived CDR1 and CDR2 are SEHNR and FQNEAQ (reference sequence). V lost 5 bases, J lost 0 bases, and 2 bases stayed unmatched.

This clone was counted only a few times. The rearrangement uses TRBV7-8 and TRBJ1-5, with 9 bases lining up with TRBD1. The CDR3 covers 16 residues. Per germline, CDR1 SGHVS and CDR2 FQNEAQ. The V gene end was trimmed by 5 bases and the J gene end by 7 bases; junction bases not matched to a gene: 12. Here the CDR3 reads CASSRLGTGSVQPQHF. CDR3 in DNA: TGTGCCAGCAGCCGATTAGGGACAGGGAGCGTCCAGCCCCAGCATTTT.

CDR3 coding DNA: TGTGCCAGCAGCCAAGATACAGGGGTCCAGCCCCAGCATTTT. Translated: CASSQDTGVQPQHF. This sequence joins TRBV3-1 (or the pseudogene TRBV3-2) and TRBJ1-5, with 7 bases identical to TRBD1. V lost 0 bases, J lost 7 bases, and 3 bases stayed unmatched. Germline V lookup: CDR1 LGHDT, CDR2 YNNKEL (reference sequence). This CDR3 contains 14 residues.

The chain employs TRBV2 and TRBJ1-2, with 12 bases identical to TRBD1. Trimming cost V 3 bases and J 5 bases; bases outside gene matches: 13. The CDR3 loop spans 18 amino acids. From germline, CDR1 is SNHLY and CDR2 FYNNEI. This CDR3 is CASSEAGDRGQLGYGYTF. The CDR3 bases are TGTGCCAGCAGTGAGGCGGGGGACAGGGGGCAACTTGGATATGGCTACACCTTC.

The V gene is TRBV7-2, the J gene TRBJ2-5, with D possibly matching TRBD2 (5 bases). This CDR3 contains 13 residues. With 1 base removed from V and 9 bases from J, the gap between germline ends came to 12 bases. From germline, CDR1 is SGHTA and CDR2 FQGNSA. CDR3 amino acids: CASSLGGPGAQYF. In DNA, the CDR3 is TGTGCCAGCAGCTTAGGCGGGCCCGGGGCCCAGTACTTC.

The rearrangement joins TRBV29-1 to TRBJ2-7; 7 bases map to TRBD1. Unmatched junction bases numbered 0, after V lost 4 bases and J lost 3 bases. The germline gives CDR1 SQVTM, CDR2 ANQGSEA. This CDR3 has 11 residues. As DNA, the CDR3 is TGCAGCGTTGGGACAGGCTACGAGCAGTACTTC. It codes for CSVGTGYEQYF.

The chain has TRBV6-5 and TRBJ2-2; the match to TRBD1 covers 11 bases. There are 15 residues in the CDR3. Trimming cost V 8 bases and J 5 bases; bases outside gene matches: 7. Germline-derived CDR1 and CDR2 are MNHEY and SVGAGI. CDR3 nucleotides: TGTGCCAGCTCCCGGGACAGGGGGACGACCGGGGAGCTGTTTTTT. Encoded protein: CASSRDRGTTGELFF.

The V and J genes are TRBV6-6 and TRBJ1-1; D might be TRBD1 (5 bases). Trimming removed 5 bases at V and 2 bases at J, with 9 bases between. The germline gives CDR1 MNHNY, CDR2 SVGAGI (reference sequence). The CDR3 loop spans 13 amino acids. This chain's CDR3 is CASSAQGNTEAFF. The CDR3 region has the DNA TGTGCCAGCAGTGCGCAGGGTAACACTGAAGCTTTCTTT.

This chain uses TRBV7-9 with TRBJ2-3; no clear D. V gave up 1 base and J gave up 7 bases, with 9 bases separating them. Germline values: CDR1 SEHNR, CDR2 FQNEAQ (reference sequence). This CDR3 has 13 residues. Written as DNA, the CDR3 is TGTGCCAGCAGCTTAGAATTGGAGAATACGCAGTATTTT. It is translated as CASSLELENTQYF.

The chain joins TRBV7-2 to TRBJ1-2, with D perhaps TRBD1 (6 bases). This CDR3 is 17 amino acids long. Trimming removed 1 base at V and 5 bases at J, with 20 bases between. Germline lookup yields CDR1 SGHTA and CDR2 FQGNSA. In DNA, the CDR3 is TGTGCCAGCAGCTTAGACCCCCAGGGGTCCCGTAGGTATGGCTACACCTTC. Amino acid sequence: CASSLDPQGSRRYGYTF.

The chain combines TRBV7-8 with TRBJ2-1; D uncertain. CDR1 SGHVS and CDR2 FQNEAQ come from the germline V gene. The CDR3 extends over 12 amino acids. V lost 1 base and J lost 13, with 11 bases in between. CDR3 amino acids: CASSLGGALQFF. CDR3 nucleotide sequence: TGTGCCAGCAGCTTAGGCGGCGCTCTACAGTTCTTC.

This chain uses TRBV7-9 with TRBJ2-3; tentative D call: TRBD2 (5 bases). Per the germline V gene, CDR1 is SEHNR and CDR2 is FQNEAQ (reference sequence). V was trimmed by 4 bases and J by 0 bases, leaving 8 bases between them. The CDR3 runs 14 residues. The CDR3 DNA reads TGTGCCAGCAGCTCTTGGACTAGCACAGATACGCAGTATTTT. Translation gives CASSSWTSTDTQYF. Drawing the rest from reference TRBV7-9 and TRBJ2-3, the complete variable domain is DTGVSQNPRHKITKRGQNVTFRCDPISEHNRLYWYRQTLGQGPEFLTYFQNEAQLEKSRLLSDRFSAERPKGSFSTLEIQRTEQGDSAMYLCASSSWTSTDTQYFGPGTRLTVL.